Listed below are T cell receptor beta chains from one sample, sequenced in a study of CD8+ T cells in alopecia areata. Assay used: immunoSEQ multiplex PCR; TCRdb lists only in-frame clones, some missing. The table records about 64,000 clones, around 40% of them present only once. The specimen sequenced was NKG2D-low CD8+ T cells sorted from blood. Receptor source: a human donor with alopecia areata. The CDR3 runs from the conserved cysteine through the conserved F or W. A D gene is named only where the DNA matches it firmly. A row's size may be missing; if present it is once, few, many or a size class.

size: .; V: TRBV9; D: .; J: TRBJ2-3; DNA: TGTGCCAGTCGGGAGGGGGCAGGGATCACAGATACGCAGTATTTT; CDR3: CASREGAGITDTQYF
size: many; V: TRBV7-9; D: .; J: TRBJ2-3; DNA: TGTGCCAGCAGCCCCGCTTGGCTCGGTGATACAGATACGCAGTATTTT; CDR3: CASSPAWLGDTDTQYF
size: .; V: TRBV7-9; D: .; J: TRBJ1-5; DNA: TGTGCCAGCAGCTTAGAAGGGAGTAGCAATCAGCCCCAGCATTTT; CDR3: CASSLEGSSNQPQHF
size: .; V: TRBV4-3; D: .; J: TRBJ2-3; DNA: TGCGCCAGCAGCCGGTCCGGTACGCAGTATTTT; CDR3: CASSRSGTQYF
size: .; V: TRBV29-1; D: .; J: TRBJ1-2; DNA: TGCAGCGCCCCCACCAGGGACTATGGCTACACCTTC; CDR3: CSAPTRDYGYTF
size: few; V: TRBV28; D: .; J: TRBJ2-1; DNA: TGTGCCAGCAGTTTTATTGGTGGGTCGGGAGCCTACCTTTACAATGAGCAGTTCTTC; CDR3: CASSFIGGSGAYLYNEQFF
size: few; V: TRBV7-9; D: TRBD1; J: TRBJ1-2; DNA: TGTGCCAGCAGCTTAGGGGGACAGGCGCCCGGTGGCTACACCTTC; CDR3: CASSLGGQAPGGYTF
size: .; V: TRBV7-9; D: .; J: TRBJ1-1; DNA: TGTGCCAGCAGGCGTCCCTCGGGGGGTGGAACTGAAGCTTTCTTT; CDR3: CASRRPSGGGTEAFF
size: .; V: TRBV2; D: TRBD2; J: TRBJ2-5; DNA: TGTGCCAGCAGACTAGCGGGGGGTCTCCAAGAGACCCAGTACTTC; CDR3: CASRLAGGLQETQYF
size: .; V: TRBV13; D: TRBD2; J: TRBJ2-1; DNA: TGTGCCAGCCGGAGAACTAGCGCTGGTGAGCAGTTCTTC; CDR3: CASRRTSAGEQFF
size: .; V: TRBV4-3; D: .; J: TRBJ2-7; DNA: TGCGCCAGCAGCCAAGGGTCAGGGGCCGAGCAGTACTTC; CDR3: CASSQGSGAEQYF
size: .; V: TRBV29-1; D: .; J: TRBJ2-1; DNA: TGCAGTGCGCTAGGGGACTCCTACAATGAGCAGTTCTTC; CDR3: CSALGDSYNEQFF
size: .; V: TRBV19; D: .; J: TRBJ1-1; DNA: TGTGCCAGTAGTATGGCAGGGAGAACTGAAGCTTTCTTT; CDR3: CASSMAGRTEAFF
size: few; V: TRBV9; D: .; J: TRBJ1-3; DNA: TGTGCCAGCAGCTACAGGGACCCTGGAAACACCATATATTTT; CDR3: CASSYRDPGNTIYF
size: .; V: TRBV7-2; D: TRBD2; J: TRBJ2-3; DNA: TGTGCCAGCAGCACTGACGCGGGCGGGGGGGACCCAGATACGCAGTATTTT; CDR3: CASSTDAGGGDPDTQYF
size: .; V: TRBV28; D: .; J: TRBJ1-1; DNA: TGTGCCAGCAGTTTATCGGGACGGTTGAACACTGAAGCTTTCTTT; CDR3: CASSLSGRLNTEAFF
size: few; V: TRBV2; D: .; J: TRBJ2-3; DNA: TGTGCCAGCAGTGGGACCCCAGATACGCAGTATTTT; CDR3: CASSGTPDTQYF
size: few; V: TRBV29-1; D: TRBD1; J: TRBJ2-7; DNA: TGCAGCGTTGTGGGACAGAACTTTTACGAGCAGTACTTC; CDR3: CSVVGQNFYEQYF
size: .; V: TRBV28; D: .; J: TRBJ2-3; DNA: TGTGCCAGCAGGGGAGATACGCAGTATTTT; CDR3: CASRGDTQYF
size: few; V: TRBV7-9; D: .; J: TRBJ2-3; DNA: TGTGCCAGCAGCTTAGGTGGGAGAACAGATACGCAGTATTTT; CDR3: CASSLGGRTDTQYF
size: .; V: TRBV15; D: .; J: TRBJ2-7; DNA: TGTGCCACCAGTGGGTCTGTGTCGAACGAGCAGTACTTC; CDR3: CATSGSVSNEQYF
size: few; V: TRBV7-3; D: .; J: TRBJ2-1; DNA: TGTGCCAGCAGCTCCCAGGCGGGGGCATACAATGAGCAGTTCTTC; CDR3: CASSSQAGAYNEQFF
size: .; V: TRBV29-1; D: TRBD2; J: TRBJ2-3; DNA: TGCAGCGTTACCCTACTAGCGGGGGGGCCAAGCACAGATACGCAGTATTTT; CDR3: CSVTLLAGGPSTDTQYF
size: few; V: TRBV29-1; D: TRBD2; J: TRBJ2-1; DNA: TGCAGCGCCGACGGTAGGGCGGCTAGCGGGATCAGCTCCTACAATGAGCAGTTCTTC; CDR3: CSADGRAASGISSYNEQFF
size: .; V: TRBV6-5; D: .; J: TRBJ2-5; DNA: TGTGCCAGCAGTTACTCGGACCCAGGGGACCAAGAGACCCAGTACTTC; CDR3: CASSYSDPGDQETQYF
size: .; V: TRBV29-1; D: .; J: TRBJ2-2; DNA: TGCAGCGTTGCATTGGGGACCGGGGAGCTGTTTTTT; CDR3: CSVALGTGELFF
size: .; V: TRBV7-9; D: .; J: TRBJ2-7; DNA: TGTGCCAGCAGCTTAGTCGCCGGGAACTACGAGCAGTACTTC; CDR3: CASSLVAGNYEQYF
size: few; V: TRBV7-8; D: TRBD1; J: TRBJ2-2; DNA: TGTGCCAGCACCGACCCACCGGGGACAGGGGACACCGGGGAGCTGTTTTTT; CDR3: CASTDPPGTGDTGELFF
size: .; V: TRBV7-2; D: .; J: TRBJ2-1; DNA: TGTGCCAGCAGCTCTGGGTCTTACAATGAGCAGTTCTTC; CDR3: CASSSGSYNEQFF
size: .; V: TRBV4-3; D: .; J: TRBJ1-2; DNA: TGCGCCAGCGGACCGTACAGATTCTACTATGGCTACACCTTC; CDR3: CASGPYRFYYGYTF